The sample holds a few counts of the clone carrying this T cell receptor beta chain. Its antigen is currently unknown. Germline V gene lookup returns CDR1 DFQATT and CDR2 SNEGSKA (reference sequence). The CDR3 is 11 residues long. A sample-barcoded 5' primer and a J-beta primer mix were used in a second PCR of roughly 7 to 12 cycles. TCRdb passed the 5' RACE reads through MiXCR, listing each CDR3 protein once. The sample contains fewer than 900,000 distinct CDR3 sequences, approximately 43% of which appear only once. The data belong to a study of blood T cells in healthy people across ages. Overall study findings and caveats: Nothing was known about donor CMV status, and this possibly confounded expanded clonotype changes.

V is TRBV20-1 and J is TRBJ2-3, with D unresolved. The sequence was obtained from a woman aged 60-75 years in good health. Sequencing was performed on blood. This CDR3 reads CGCSTWDTQYF. The CDR3 bases are TGCGGATGTAGTACTTGGGATACGCAGTATTTT.